The 9 T cell receptor beta chains presented below share a single source sample, sequenced in a study of blood T cell repertoires in COVID-19 (dated by TCRdb to 2018 to 2020). Libraries were made using the immunoSEQ multiplex PCR assay. What TCRdb holds here is the immuneACCESS table cut down to in-frame rearrangements. Part of the clones is not present; checked against another copy, under half of the missing clones reflect an unresolved V gene, and the others are unexplained. The table for this sample lists some 220,000 clones; less than 90% of them were counted only once. The top ten clonotypes cover 18% of the sample. The specimen sequenced was peripheral blood. These receptors all come from an elderly woman with active or convalescent COVID-19.

This rearrangement joins TRBV18 to TRBJ1-5; 9 bases are a match to TRBD1. The V segment lost 3 bases and the J segment 11 bases; nucleotides outside the gene matches: 2. The CDR3 is made up of 12 amino acids. CDR1 and CDR2 from the germline V gene are KGHSH and LQKENI. The CDR3 loop is CASSPGQGTQHF. The CDR3 coding sequence is TGTGCCAGCTCACCCGGACAGGGGACCCAGCATTTT.

The chain recombines TRBV5-1 with TRBJ1-1, with TRBD1 matching 8 bases. CDR1 and CDR2 (germline): SGHRS, YFSETQ. The CDR3 totals 14 residues. The ends lost 4 bases at V and 3 bases at J; junction bases unmatched: 5. In DNA, the CDR3 is TGCGCCAGCAGCGTATCAGGGGGCGACACTGAAGCTTTCTTT. Translating it yields CASSVSGGDTEAFF.

This clone was seen only a few times. The chain couples TRBV4-2 to TRBJ2-7; 9 bases are shared with TRBD2. V was pared by 4 bases and J by 0 bases, with 7 bases of the junction left unmatched. Germline V gene sequence: CDR1 LGHNA, CDR2 YNFKEQ. This CDR3 is built from 16 residues. CDR3 in amino acids: CASSPNFSGGSYEQYF. CDR3 nucleotides: TGTGCCAGCAGCCCGAATTTTAGCGGGGGCTCCTACGAGCAGTACTTC.

The rearrangement joins TRBV4-1 to TRBJ1-2; D gene ambiguous. The CDR3 spans 15 residues. Trimming cost V 2 bases and J 5 bases, with 15 bases left between them. CDR1 is MGHRA and CDR2 is YSYEKL in the germline V gene. The CDR3 DNA sequence: TGCGCCAGCAGCCAATCCCCTGGTCCGGGGTATGGCTACACCTTC. Translating it yields CASSQSPGPGYGYTF.

The chain recombines TRBV19 with TRBJ1-5; maybe TRBD1 (5 bases). Trimming left V 1 base short and J 5 bases short, with 18 bases between. Germline V gene data show CDR1 as LNHDA and CDR2 as SQIVND (reference sequence). The CDR3 runs 17 residues. The CDR3 sequence is CASSIAVWTHQYQPQHF. In DNA form, the CDR3 reads TGTGCCAGTAGTATAGCCGTCTGGACACACCAATATCAGCCCCAGCATTTT.

The chain uses TRBV7-9 and TRBJ1-1, with a possible D match to TRBD1 (5 bases). V lost 5 bases and J 7 bases, leaving 14 bases between the germline ends. Germline V gives CDR1 SEHNR, CDR2 FQNEAQ (reference sequence). The CDR3 has 13 residues. DNA for the CDR3: TGTGCCAGCAGCCTTGGTTTGGGGGGTGAAGCTTTCTTT. It encodes CASSLGLGGEAFF.

The DNA of the CDR3 is TGTGCCAGCAGCCTAGCGGGACGTACAGATACGCAGTATTTT. Translation gives CASSLAGRTDTQYF. The chain carries TRBV7-3 and TRBJ2-3; TRBD2 agrees at 9 bases. V was pared by 5 bases and J by 3 bases, with 3 bases of the junction left unmatched. CDR3 length: 14 residues. Germline V gene sequence: CDR1 SGHTA, CDR2 FQGTGA.

This sequence joins TRBV10-3 and TRBJ1-1; 9 bases fit TRBD1. Germline V lookup: CDR1 ENHRY, CDR2 SYGVKD. The junction had 3 bases not matched to a gene; V was cut back by 6 bases and J by 4 bases. The CDR3 sequence is 13 residues long. The CDR3 DNA reads TGTGCCATCAGCACAGGGGGCGGCACTGAAGCTTTCTTT. This codes for CAISTGGGTEAFF.

In regard to this clone: Other DNA sequences in this sample translate to the same CDR3. The chain combines TRBV12-3 or TRBV12-4 with TRBJ2-7; perhaps TRBD2 as D (6 bases). The germline V and J ends were trimmed by 3 bases and 7 bases, with 7 bases remaining between them. The length of the CDR3 is 11 residues. This chain's CDR3 is CASSFGGEQYF. In nucleotides, the CDR3 is TGTGCCAGCAGTTTCGGAGGGGAGCAGTACTTC.